These 18 T cell receptor beta chains were all obtained from the same sample, sequenced in a study of T cell responses to AZD1222 COVID-19 vaccine. Assay used: immunoSEQ multiplex PCR; TCRdb lists only in-frame clones, some missing. The table records roughly 130,000 clones, over 75% of them present only once. This sample comprised peripheral blood, obtained on day 0 of AZD1222 vaccination. These receptors came from an adult in good health.

The CDR3: CASSPWTGSTDTQYF. The CDR3 DNA reads as TGTGCCAGCAGTCCTTGGACAGGGAGCACAGATACGCAGTATTTT. The V and J genes are TRBV4-2 and TRBJ2-3; 8 bases fit TRBD1. V shed 6 bases, J shed 0 bases, and the junction held 5 bases outside the gene matches. The CDR3 consists of 15 residues. CDR1 is LGHNA and CDR2 is YNFKEQ in the germline V gene.

This clone has more than one count but fewer than ten. V is TRBV27 and J is TRBJ2-7; D assignment may be TRBD1 or TRBD2 (5 bases each). The CDR3 has 13 residues. Germline values: CDR1 MNHEY, CDR2 SMNVEV (reference sequence). V lost 3 bases and J 6 bases, leaving 12 bases between the germline ends. The CDR3 reads CASSLGEFAEQYF. The CDR3 region has the DNA TGTGCCAGCAGTTTGGGGGAGTTCGCCGAGCAGTACTTC.

The chain links TRBV14 to TRBJ2-2; 9 bases agree with TRBD2. Germline V gene lookup returns CDR1 SGHDN and CDR2 FVKESK. The CDR3 extends over 17 amino acids. V shed 1 base, J shed 5 bases, and the junction held 8 bases outside the gene matches. The CDR3 loop is CASSQVPAGGRTGELFF. As DNA, the CDR3 is TGTGCCAGCAGCCAAGTCCCAGCGGGAGGTAGAACCGGGGAGCTGTTTTTT.

This clone was seen only once. The chain employs TRBV11-3 and TRBJ2-7, with D perhaps TRBD2 (6 bases). The germline CDR1 and CDR2 sequences are SGHNT and YENEEA. CDR3 length: 14 residues. Trimming cost V 6 bases and J 0 bases, with 12 bases left between them. The CDR3 DNA follows: TGTGCCAGCAGTGGGCGGGGCCACTCCTACGAGCAGTACTTC. Its protein product is CASSGRGHSYEQYF.

This clone was observed a handful of times. The chain employs TRBV7-2 and TRBJ2-7, with D possibly TRBD2 on 5 matching bases. Trimming removed 6 bases at V and 3 bases at J, with 9 bases between. In germline, CDR1 is SGHTA, CDR2 FQGNSA. CDR3 length equals 12 residues. The CDR3 sequence: CASSAGIYEQYF. CDR3 DNA: TGTGCCAGCAGTGCCGGGATCTACGAGCAGTACTTC.

CDR3 bases: TGTGCCAGCAGAATCGACCGGGGAGCTTCCTACGAGCAGTACTTC. Translating gives CASRIDRGASYEQYF. The chain links TRBV11-2 to TRBJ2-7; D possibly corresponds to TRBD2 (5 bases). Trimming shortened V by 6 bases and J by 1 base, and 16 bases separated the two germline ends. The germline CDR1 and CDR2 sequences are SGHAT and FQNNGV. The CDR3 loop spans 15 amino acids.

The gene calls are TRBV20-1 and TRBJ2-7; D may be TRBD2 (6 bases). The CDR3 extends over 14 amino acids. Germline V gene sequence: CDR1 DFQATT, CDR2 SNEGSKA (reference sequence). V was clipped by 3 bases and J by 2 bases, with 14 bases between them. The CDR3 region has the DNA TGCAGTGCTAGTTCCGGTAGCGGAGCCTACGAGCAGTACTTC. Translated: CSASSGSGAYEQYF.

This chain uses TRBV5-6 with TRBJ2-5, with TRBD1 as a possible D gene (5 bases). This CDR3 spans 13 amino acids. Germline V lookup: CDR1 SGHDT, CDR2 YYEEEE. V was cut by 3 bases and J by 1 base, with 7 bases left in between. The CDR3 sequence: CASSSRGQETQYF. CDR3 coding DNA: TGTGCCAGCAGCTCTAGGGGCCAAGAGACCCAGTACTTC.

This clone was picked up a small number of times. The chain is built from TRBV11-3 and TRBJ2-3; TRBD2 agrees at 10 bases. Looked up from germline, CDR1 is SGHNT and CDR2 is YENEEA. The CDR3 runs to 15 residues. Germline trimming cut 6 bases from V and 1 base from J; bases unmatched to any gene: 4. CDR3 nucleotide sequence: TGTGCCAGCAGACCACTAGCGGGGCGCACAGATACGCAGTATTTT. Protein product: CASRPLAGRTDTQYF.

The V gene is TRBV20-1, the J gene TRBJ2-4; D gene uncertain. V lost 3 bases and J lost 5, with 17 bases in between. The germline gives CDR1 DFQATT, CDR2 SNEGSKA (reference sequence). This CDR3 comprises 15 residues. CDR3 protein: CSASNGVSPENIQYF. In DNA, the CDR3 is TGCAGTGCTAGTAACGGCGTTTCTCCCGAAAACATTCAGTACTTC.

This clone was recorded once. This chain joins TRBV19 and TRBJ1-1; D uncertain. The CDR3 is 13 residues long. V lost 1 base and J lost 2, with 5 bases in between. Germline-derived CDR1 and CDR2 are LNHDA and SQIVND (reference sequence). The chain's CDR3 is CASSIGGNTEAFF. CDR3 nucleotide sequence: TGTGCCAGTAGTATAGGAGGAAACACTGAAGCTTTCTTT.

The chain recombines TRBV5-1 with TRBJ2-7, with 7 bases identical to TRBD1. V lost 7 bases to trimming and J lost 6 bases; unmatched junction nucleotides: 10. The germline CDR1 and CDR2 sequences are SGHRS and YFSETQ. The CDR3 has 13 amino acids. In DNA, the CDR3 is TGCGCCAGCCGACAGGGAGAAGAGAGCGAGCAGTACTTC. Protein: CASRQGEESEQYF.

This clone came up once. The sample contains more than one DNA sequence encoding this CDR3. V is TRBV18 and J is TRBJ2-3; TRBD2 matches 12 bases. Germline V gives CDR1 KGHSH, CDR2 LQKENI. V shed 3 bases, J shed 4 bases, and the junction held 11 bases outside the gene matches. The length of the CDR3 is 18 residues. The CDR3 DNA follows: TGTGCCAGCTCACCGAGGGCGCTAGCGGGGGGGCCATCAGATACGCAGTATTTT. Its translation is CASSPRALAGGPSDTQYF.

The chain carries TRBV5-8 and TRBJ2-7; 8 bases are shared with TRBD1. The V and J ends lost 7 bases and 13 bases, in that order; junction bases with no gene match: 13. The CDR3 runs 12 residues. Germline CDR1 and CDR2: SGHTS and YDEGEE. CDR3 region: CASSPGQGASYF. The CDR3 region has the DNA TGTGCCAGCTCCCCGGGTCAGGGGGCGTCTTACTTC.

This clone was picked up a small number of times. The chain couples TRBV6-5 to TRBJ2-5, with 7 bases aligning to TRBD1. The length of the CDR3 is 15 residues. The junction had 5 bases not matched to a gene; V was cut back by 2 bases and J by 2 bases. Germline V gene lookup returns CDR1 MNHEY and CDR2 SVGAGI. CDR3: CASSYGSGGQETQYF. CDR3 sequence (DNA): TGTGCCAGCAGTTACGGGTCAGGGGGACAAGAGACCCAGTACTTC.

The chain couples TRBV4-1 to TRBJ2-5; perhaps D is TRBD1 or TRBD2 (5 bases each). The CDR3 totals 14 residues. Trimming cost V 4 bases and J 5 bases, with 14 bases left between them. Looked up from germline, CDR1 is MGHRA and CDR2 is YSYEKL. CDR3 coding DNA: TGCGCCAGCAGCCTTCGATCGGGGCGGGAGACCCAGTACTTC. Translated, it gives CASSLRSGRETQYF.

The chain carries TRBV11-3 and TRBJ1-6; a possible D gene is TRBD1 (6 bases). Germline-derived CDR1 and CDR2 are SGHNT and YENEEA. Trimming removed 5 bases from V and 1 base from J, with 15 bases in between. The CDR3 has 17 amino acids. CDR3 sequence reads: CASSPTSRGSYNSPLHF. CDR3 nucleotide sequence: TGTGCCAGCAGCCCTACTTCCAGGGGTTCCTATAATTCACCCCTCCACTTT.

The V call is TRBV6-2 or TRBV6-3, the J call TRBJ1-5; TRBD1 might be the D (5 bases). V lost 6 bases and J 11 bases, leaving 20 bases between the germline ends. The CDR3 contains 14 residues. Per the germline V gene, CDR1 is MNHEY and CDR2 is SVGEGT. DNA of the CDR3: TGTGCCAGCAGGCCTCCGGGGCCGGATCGAGCCCAGCATTTT. Its protein product is CASRPPGPDRAQHF.